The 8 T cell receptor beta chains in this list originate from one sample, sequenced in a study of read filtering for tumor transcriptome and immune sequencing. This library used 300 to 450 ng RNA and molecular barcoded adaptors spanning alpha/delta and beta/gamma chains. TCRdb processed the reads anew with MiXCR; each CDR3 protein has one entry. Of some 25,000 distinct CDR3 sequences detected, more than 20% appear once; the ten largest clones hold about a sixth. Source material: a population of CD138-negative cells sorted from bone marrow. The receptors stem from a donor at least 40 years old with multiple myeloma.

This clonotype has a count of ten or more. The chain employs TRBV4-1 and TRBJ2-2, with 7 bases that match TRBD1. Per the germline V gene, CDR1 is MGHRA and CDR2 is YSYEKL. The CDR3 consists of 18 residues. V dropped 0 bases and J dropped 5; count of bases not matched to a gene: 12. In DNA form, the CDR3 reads TGCGCCAGCAGCCAAGATCCCTCCGGGACAGCCTTTACCGGGGAGCTGTTTTTT. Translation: CASSQDPSGTAFTGELFF.

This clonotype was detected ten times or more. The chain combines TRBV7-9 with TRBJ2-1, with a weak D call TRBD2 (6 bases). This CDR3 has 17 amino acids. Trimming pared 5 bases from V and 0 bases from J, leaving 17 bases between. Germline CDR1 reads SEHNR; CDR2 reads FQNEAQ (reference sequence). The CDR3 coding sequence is TGTGCCAGCAGCCCCCGTAGGAGTAGCGGCTCCTACAATGAGCAGTTCTTC. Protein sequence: CASSPRRSSGSYNEQFF.

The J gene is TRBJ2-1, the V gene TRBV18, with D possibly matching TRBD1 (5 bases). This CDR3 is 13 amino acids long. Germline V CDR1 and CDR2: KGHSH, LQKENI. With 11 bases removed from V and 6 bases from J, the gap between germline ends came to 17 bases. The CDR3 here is CAGAGSRGNEQFF. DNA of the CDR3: TGTGCCGGCGCCGGCTCAAGGGGCAATGAGCAGTTCTTC.

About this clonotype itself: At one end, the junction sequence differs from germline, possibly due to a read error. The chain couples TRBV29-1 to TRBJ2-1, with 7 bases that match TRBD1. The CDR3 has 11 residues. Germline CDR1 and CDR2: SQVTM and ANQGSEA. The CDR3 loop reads CSVGQVSEQFF. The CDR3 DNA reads TGCAGTGTTGGACAGGTCAGTGAGCAGTTCTTC.

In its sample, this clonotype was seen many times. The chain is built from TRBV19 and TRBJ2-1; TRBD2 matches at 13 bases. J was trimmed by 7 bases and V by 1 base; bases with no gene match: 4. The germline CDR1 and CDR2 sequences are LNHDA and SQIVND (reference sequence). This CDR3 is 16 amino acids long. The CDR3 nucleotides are TGTGCCAGTAGTATAGCACTAGCGGGAGGGAGGAATGAGCAGTTCTTC. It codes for CASSIALAGGRNEQFF.

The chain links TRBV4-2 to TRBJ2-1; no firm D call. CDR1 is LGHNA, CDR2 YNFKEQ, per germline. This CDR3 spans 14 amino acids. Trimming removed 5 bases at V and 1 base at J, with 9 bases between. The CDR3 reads CASSLAASYNEQFF. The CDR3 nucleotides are TGTGCCAGCAGCTTGGCTGCGTCCTACAATGAGCAGTTCTTC.

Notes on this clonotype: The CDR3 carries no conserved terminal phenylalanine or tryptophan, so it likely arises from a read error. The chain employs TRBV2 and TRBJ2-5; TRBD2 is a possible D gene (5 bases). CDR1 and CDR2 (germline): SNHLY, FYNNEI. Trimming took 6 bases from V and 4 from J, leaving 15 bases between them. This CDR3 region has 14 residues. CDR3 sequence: CASRKGVGRETQYL. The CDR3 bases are TGTGCCAGCAGGAAGGGAGTCGGAAGAGAGACCCAGTACCTC.

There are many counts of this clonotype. The CDR3 nucleotides read TGCAGTGCTAGAGGGGCTAGCGGGACGAGCACAGATACGCAGTATTTT. Residues: CSARGASGTSTDTQYF. This chain connects TRBV20-1 to TRBJ2-3; TRBD2 matches at 9 bases. Trimming at V came to 1 base and at J to 0 bases, leaving 5 bases not matched to a gene. The germline V gene encodes CDR1 DFQATT and CDR2 SNEGSKA (reference sequence). The CDR3 contains 16 residues.